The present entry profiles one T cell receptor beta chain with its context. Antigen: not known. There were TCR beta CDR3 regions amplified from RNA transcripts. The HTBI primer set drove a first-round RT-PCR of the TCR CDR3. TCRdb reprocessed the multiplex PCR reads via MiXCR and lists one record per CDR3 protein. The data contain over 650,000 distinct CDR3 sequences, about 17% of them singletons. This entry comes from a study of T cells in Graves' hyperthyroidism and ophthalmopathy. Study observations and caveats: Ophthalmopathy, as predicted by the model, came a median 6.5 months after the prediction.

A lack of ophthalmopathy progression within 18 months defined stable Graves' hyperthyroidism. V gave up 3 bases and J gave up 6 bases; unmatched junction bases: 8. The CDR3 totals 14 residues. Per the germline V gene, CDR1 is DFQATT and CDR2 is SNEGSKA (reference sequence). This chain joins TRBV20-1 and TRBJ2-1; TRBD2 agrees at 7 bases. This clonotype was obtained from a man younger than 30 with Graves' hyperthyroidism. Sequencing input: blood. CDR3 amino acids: CSARASTSLNEQFF. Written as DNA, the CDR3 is TGCAGTGCTAGGGCTTCGACTAGCCTCAATGAGCAGTTCTTC.